This T cell receptor beta chain was identified during a study of blood T cells in healthy people across ages. CDR3 length: 13 residues. Germline-derived CDR1 and CDR2 are LGHNA and YSLEER. V was clipped by 5 bases and J by 11 bases, with 16 bases between them. A sample-barcoded 5' primer and a J-beta primer mix were used in a second PCR of about 6 to 11 cycles. MiXCR, applied by TCRdb to the 5' RACE reads, yields one record per CDR3 protein. The sample consists of about 560,000 distinct CDR3 sequences, about 29% of them appearing once. Separately, the same data were catalogued under a study of T cells of mothers and their children. According to that study: Over 8 million reads per mother and some 3 million per child were obtained. In both related and unrelated pairs, TCR recombination output is shaped similarly by thymic selection. Clones that were microchimeric and persistent were not detected among T cells.

The receptor comes from a boy aged 2 to 9 in good health. The sample consisted of blood. The V call is TRBV4-3, the J call TRBJ2-1; tentative D call: TRBD1 (6 bases). The CDR3 loop is CASSFRQAYQQFF. Written as DNA, the CDR3 is TGCGCCAGCAGCTTTAGACAGGCCTATCAGCAGTTCTTC.